This T cell receptor (beta chain) was documented in a study of T cell repertoires in cytomegalovirus infection. Across the whole study: CMV epitopes in the study were HLA-C-restricted (recently identified) and HLA-B-restricted (well studied). Based on public TCR beta signatures, there were indications of CMV infection and of a matching HLA type.

Broader study findings: In two of eight donors, the top clonotype was HLA-C-restricted CMV-specific. Cumulated frequencies of public TCR beta families served to identify carriers of CMV plus the relevant HLA.

CDR1 is LGHNA and CDR2 is YNFKEQ in the germline V gene. The ends were cut back, 1 base at V and 0 bases at J, with 13 bases in the middle. CDR3 size: 17 residues. TCRdb redid the calling of the reads with MiXCR, one entry per CDR3 protein. The sample gives approximately 470,000 distinct CDR3 sequences, under 45% of which show up once; about two fifths is in the top ten. Comment on this clonotype: The antigen is unknown.

The sequence came from a human donor in good health (CMV status not recorded). Some clones in this sample may be carry-over from other donors' samples. This chain uses TRBV4-2 with TRBJ2-4; no reliable D call. Sequencing was performed on cultured PBMCs, taken from culture after CMV antigen stimulation. The CDR3 nucleotides are TGTGCCAGCAGCCAAGGGCATAGTTTCTTAGCCAAAAACATTCAGTACTTC. Its protein product is CASSQGHSFLAKNIQYF.